The present T cell receptor beta chain was sequenced within a study of blood T cell repertoires in COVID-19. Whole-study context: Donors in the United States, Italy and Spain gave samples during acute or convalescent COVID-19.

The CDR3 has 14 residues. Germline V gene sequence: CDR1 SGHRS, CDR2 YFSETQ. The V gene lost 2 bases and the J gene lost 2 bases, with 7 bases spanning the gap. Individuals aged roughly 18 to 100 years were recruited from approximately 24 US areas. Participants were placed into cohorts based on the clinical history they reported. Source study methods: Reference gene primer amplification gave estimated nucleated cell counts. The data were produced by immunoSEQ multiplex PCR, yet TCRdb's version contains in-frame clones alone and is incomplete. V and J calls and clone size are copied from that table; D and trimming were computed from the DNA. This table holds 250,000 or so clones, about 80% found once.

The material sequenced was PBMCs or T cells enriched from blood (not recorded which). The sequence derives from a man aged 60-69 years who had recovered from COVID-19. The V and J genes are TRBV5-1 and TRBJ1-4; tentative D call: TRBD1 (6 bases). The CDR3 loop is CASSLQGTNEKLFF. CDR3 in DNA: TGCGCCAGCAGCTTACAGGGCACTAATGAAAAACTGTTTTTT.